Sequencing of this T cell receptor beta chain was carried out in a study of STAT5B mutations in CD4+ large granular lymphocyte leukemia. Study-wide results and caveats: Data were not HLA-matched across samples.

The CDR3 covers 16 residues. V lost 1 base and J 4 bases, leaving 17 bases between the germline ends. In germline, CDR1 is MGHRA, CDR2 YSYEKL. The data were produced by immunoSEQ multiplex PCR, yet TCRdb's version contains in-frame clones alone and is incomplete. The table records under 40,000 clones, around 66% of them present only once. Concerning this clone itself: The antigen is not known.

Healthy controls were blood donor buffy coats. This TCR was sampled from a human donor in good health. The sequenced sample was CD4+ T cells from blood buffy coats. This chain links TRBV4-1 with TRBJ2-7, with a tentative D call TRBD1 (7 bases). Here the CDR3 DNA reads TGCGCCAGCAGCCAAGGCGGCGGGCAGGGGGGATACGAGCAGTACTTC. Its translation: CASSQGGGQGGYEQYF.